Listed below are T cell receptor beta chains from one sample, sequenced in a study of blood T cell repertoires in COVID-19. The method was immunoSEQ multiplex PCR; TCRdb's version includes in-frame clones alone and lacks a portion of them. The sample holds about 54,000 clones, almost 85% seen once. The sequencing sample was made of peripheral blood. These receptors all come from a human donor in a cohort sampled during active COVID-19. The CDR3 runs from the conserved cysteine through the conserved F or W. The order of the fields is CDR3 protein, CDR3 DNA, J gene, V gene, D gene, clone size. The D gene is left open where the match is weak. Some rows mark clone size as missing; the rest say once, few, many or name a class of expanded clone.

CASSFRQGAYNEQFF | TGTGCCAGCAGCTTCCGACAGGGAGCCTACAATGAGCAGTTCTTC | TRBJ2-1 | TRBV7-3 | TRBD1 | once
CASTPPGQGEKLFF | TGTGCCAGTACTCCACCGGGACAGGGGGAAAAACTGTTTTTT | TRBJ1-4 | TRBV28 | TRBD1 | NA
CASSPRARGDLSRETQYF | TGTGCCAGCAGCCCCCGGGCTAGAGGGGACTTAAGCCGGGAGACCCAGTACTTC | TRBJ2-5 | TRBV9 | NA | NA
CASSIDPFNYGYTF | TGTGCCAGTAGTATAGACCCCTTTAACTATGGCTACACCTTC | TRBJ1-2 | TRBV19 | NA | NA
CASSTTGGSSYEQYF | TGTGCCAGCTCAACGACAGGGGGAAGTTCTTACGAGCAGTACTTC | TRBJ2-7 | TRBV18 | TRBD1 | NA
CASSSRAGYEQYF | TGTGCCAGCAGCTCGAGGGCCGGTTACGAGCAGTACTTC | TRBJ2-7 | TRBV5-5 | NA | once
CASSQLGAGVSEQYF | TGTGCCAGCAGCCAGCTCGGGGCGGGAGTTTCCGAGCAGTACTTC | TRBJ2-7 | TRBV6-5 | TRBD2 | NA
CATSRLTGVQETQYF | TGTGCCACCAGCAGATTGACAGGGGTCCAAGAGACCCAGTACTTC | TRBJ2-5 | TRBV15 | TRBD1 | few
CASSHHAYASGSNTGELFF | TGTGCCAGTAGCCATCACGCCTACGCTAGCGGGAGTAACACCGGGGAGCTGTTTTTT | TRBJ2-2 | TRBV19 | TRBD2 | once
CASSLGSSRSTDTQYF | TGTGCCAGCAGCTTAGGCTCGAGCCGTAGCACAGATACGCAGTATTTT | TRBJ2-3 | TRBV11-2 | NA | NA
CASSPSLLAGQANTGELFF | TGTGCCAGCAGCCCCTCCCTACTAGCGGGGCAAGCGAACACCGGGGAGCTGTTTTTT | TRBJ2-2 | TRBV27 | TRBD2 | NA
CASSFRGSNQPQHF | TGTGCCAGCAGTTTCCGGGGGAGCAATCAGCCCCAGCATTTT | TRBJ1-5 | TRBV27 | NA | NA
CASSQPYRLAGGIGEQFF | TGCGCCAGCAGCCAACCTTATCGACTAGCGGGAGGGATTGGTGAGCAGTTCTTC | TRBJ2-1 | TRBV4-1 | TRBD2 | NA
CASGPTGPKFF | TGTGCTAGTGGTCCTACAGGGCCAAAGTTCTTC | TRBJ2-1 | TRBV12-5 | NA | NA
CASSTRQVRNTGELFF | TGTGCCAGCAGCACGCGACAGGTCAGGAACACCGGGGAGCTGTTTTTT | TRBJ2-2 | TRBV9 | NA | NA
CASSPVDSNQPQHF | TGTGCCAGCAGTCCGGTCGATTCCAATCAGCCCCAGCATTTT | TRBJ1-5 | TRBV6-6 | NA | NA